Below are 30 T cell receptor beta chains sequenced from a single sample in a study of human T cells and chemical hapten exposure. Time point in this sample: patch test 2, 6 weeks after DPC sensitization. The treatment here: therapeutic diphenylcyclopropenone sensitization with weekly scalp DPC. TCRdb reanalysed the RACE reads using MiXCR and keeps one entry per CDR3 protein. The sample contains about 84,000 distinct CDR3 sequences, more than 9% of which appear only once. Sequenced material: whole blood, taken in connection with sensitization to the hapten diphenylcyclopropenone (DPC). The origin of the receptors is a woman aged 50 to 60 with alopecia areata. Some clones in this sample may be carry-over from other donors' samples.

This clonotype was seen only a few times. The J gene is TRBJ1-1, the V gene TRBV11-2; TRBD1 agrees at 9 bases. Unmatched junction bases numbered 11, after V lost 0 bases and J lost 6 bases. Germline V lookup: CDR1 SGHAT, CDR2 FQNNGV. The CDR3 totals 17 residues. In DNA form, the CDR3 reads TGTGCCAGCAGCTTAGAAATTCCCGGGACAGGGAGGGCTGAAGCTTTCTTT. As protein: CASSLEIPGTGRAEAFF.

This clonotype came up many times. The chain is built from TRBV7-2 and TRBJ2-3; perhaps D is TRBD1 or TRBD2 (5 bases each). This CDR3 region has 14 residues. Germline-derived CDR1 and CDR2 are SGHTA and FQGNSA. Trimming took 6 bases from V and 4 from J, leaving 14 bases between them. In DNA form, the CDR3 reads TGTGCCAGCAGTTTCCTGGGGGTTGCAGATACGCAGTATTTT. It encodes CASSFLGVADTQYF.

CDR3 sequence: CATTKAGGASYNEQFF. Written as DNA, the CDR3 is TGTGCCACCACCAAGGCGGGAGGAGCCTCCTACAATGAGCAGTTCTTC. The V call is TRBV27, the J call TRBJ2-1, with 8 bases fitting TRBD2. CDR1 and CDR2 from the germline V gene are MNHEY and SMNVEV (reference sequence). CDR3 length equals 16 residues. Trimming cost V 10 bases and J 0 bases; bases outside gene matches: 11.

The V gene is TRBV28, the J gene TRBJ2-5; D gene unclear. Trimming took 8 bases from V and 3 from J, leaving 7 bases between them. The CDR3 is made up of 11 amino acids. Germline CDR1 is MDHEN and CDR2 is SYDVKM. In nucleotides, the CDR3 is TGTGCCAGCCAAGTCGAAGAGACCCAGTACTTC. Amino acids: CASQVEETQYF.

This clonotype has a count of ten or more. This sequence joins TRBV29-1 and TRBJ2-1; no clear D gene. V lost 4 bases, J lost 5 bases, and 9 bases lay in between. CDR3 size: 12 residues. The germline CDR1 and CDR2 sequences are SQVTM and ANQGSEA. CDR3 loop: CSVGLPDNEQFF. CDR3 nucleotides: TGCAGCGTTGGCTTACCAGACAATGAGCAGTTCTTC.

This clonotype was observed a few times. This chain uses TRBV20-1 with TRBJ1-5, with a possible D match to TRBD1 (5 bases). The length of the CDR3 is 14 residues. V was pared by 3 bases and J by 3 bases, with 12 bases between. Germline V gene lookup returns CDR1 DFQATT and CDR2 SNEGSKA (reference sequence). This CDR3 reads CSASDTGYNQPQHF. For the CDR3, the DNA is TGCAGTGCTAGCGACACAGGTTACAATCAGCCCCAGCATTTT.

Ten or more counts support this clonotype. The chain employs TRBV6-5 and TRBJ2-7; D is perhaps TRBD2 (6 bases). Germline values: CDR1 MNHEY, CDR2 SVGAGI. The CDR3 spans 14 residues. V was trimmed by 2 bases and J by 0 bases, leaving 8 bases between them. CDR3 DNA: TGTGCCAGCAGTTACGGGAGGAGCTCCTACGAGCAGTACTTC. As protein: CASSYGRSSYEQYF.

This clonotype was counted a few times. The rearrangement links TRBV5-1 to TRBJ2-7, with 10 bases that match TRBD2. Germline loops: CDR1 SGHRS, CDR2 YFSETQ. The CDR3 is made up of 15 amino acids. With V trimmed by 4 bases and J by 3 bases, 7 bases remained unmatched. CDR3 residues: CASSPIEREGYEQYF. The CDR3 DNA follows: TGCGCCAGCAGCCCGATCGAGCGGGAGGGCTACGAGCAGTACTTC.

On this clonotype itself: A much larger clone lies a single base off, so this may be a read error. Since no conserved phenylalanine or tryptophan closes the CDR3, a read error is the likely cause. The V gene is TRBV20-1, the J gene TRBJ2-1; no definite D call. The CDR3 sequence is 16 residues long. Trimming removed 0 bases at V and 2 bases at J, with 14 bases between. The V gene's germline CDR1 is DFQATT and CDR2 SNEGSKA (reference sequence). CDR3 DNA: TGCAGTGCTAGAGACTTGGCTAGATCCACCTACAATGAGCAGTTCCTC. Translation: CSARDLARSTYNEQFL.

This clonotype was seen a few times. This chain links TRBV11-2 with TRBJ2-3; D remains unclear. Trimming took off 1 base at V and 2 bases at J, with 16 bases between the two ends. The CDR3 contains 17 residues. Germline assignment: CDR1 SGHAT and CDR2 FQNNGV. The CDR3 sequence: CASSLVPGSIFTDTQYF. CDR3 DNA sequence: TGTGCCAGCAGCTTAGTACCAGGCTCCATATTCACAGATACGCAGTATTTT.

The sample holds a few counts of this clonotype. The rearrangement uses TRBV11-2 and TRBJ1-5, with D possibly matching TRBD1 (6 bases). Trimming took off 5 bases at V and 4 bases at J, with 15 bases between the two ends. Germline V gives CDR1 SGHAT, CDR2 FQNNGV. The CDR3 is 15 amino acids. CDR3 residues: CASSGVGGPNQPQHF. For the CDR3, the DNA is TGTGCCAGCAGCGGGGTCGGGGGCCCGAATCAGCCCCAGCATTTT.

This clonotype was detected a few times. The V and J genes are TRBV29-1 and TRBJ2-3; D not resolved. CDR3 length: 13 residues. Germline V CDR1 and CDR2: SQVTM, ANQGSEA. V gave up 0 bases and J gave up 2 bases, with 6 bases separating them. CDR3 residues: CSVEEVATDTQYF. CDR3 in DNA: TGCAGCGTTGAAGAGGTGGCCACAGATACGCAGTATTTT.

This clonotype was detected ten times or more. The chain employs TRBV7-9 and TRBJ2-2; D possibly matches TRBD1 or TRBD2 (5 bases each). The ends were cut back, 0 bases at V and 3 bases at J, with 11 bases in the middle. Germline-derived CDR1 and CDR2 are SEHNR and FQNEAQ (reference sequence). The CDR3 runs to 16 residues. The CDR3 region is CASSLAGDEDTGELFF. The CDR3 DNA sequence: TGTGCCAGCAGCTTAGCAGGGGACGAGGACACCGGGGAGCTGTTTTTT.

This clonotype was observed many times. The rearrangement links TRBV7-9 to TRBJ2-1, with no clear D. CDR1 is SEHNR and CDR2 is FQNEAQ in the germline V gene (reference sequence). The CDR3 loop spans 17 amino acids. Trimming took 4 bases from V and 0 from J, leaving 16 bases between them. The CDR3 loop reads CASSSLRQGSSYNEQFF. Written as DNA, the CDR3 is TGTGCCAGCAGCTCCCTACGACAAGGAAGCTCCTACAATGAGCAGTTCTTC.

V and J are TRBV11-2 and TRBJ2-3; D may be TRBD2 (6 bases). Per the germline V gene, CDR1 is SGHAT and CDR2 is FQNNGV. The CDR3 is 17 amino acids. V lost 2 bases and J 4 bases, leaving 19 bases between the germline ends. The DNA for the CDR3 is TGTGCCAGCAGCTTAACCCTAGGAGGGTTACGCCCAGATACGCAGTATTTT. It yields the protein CASSLTLGGLRPDTQYF. Filled out from reference TRBV11-2 and TRBJ2-3, the complete variable domain reads EAGVAQSPRYKIIEKRQSVAFWCNPISGHATLYWYQQILGQGPKLLIQFQNNGVVDDSQLPKDRFSAERLKGVDSTLKIQPAKLEDSAVYLCASSLTLGGLRPDTQYFGPGTRLTVL.

This rearrangement joins TRBV19 to TRBJ2-2; a possible D gene is TRBD1 (6 bases). From germline, CDR1 is LNHDA and CDR2 SQIVND (reference sequence). There are 16 residues in the CDR3. Trimming pared 7 bases from V and 4 bases from J, leaving 19 bases between. The CDR3 is CASTGTLDLITGELFF. As DNA, the CDR3 is TGTGCCAGTACCGGGACACTCGATTTAATCACCGGGGAGCTGTTTTTT. The full variable domain, in which reference TRBV19 and TRBJ2-2 provide the parts outside the CDR3, is DGGITQSPKYLFRKEGQNVTLSCEQNLNHDAMYWYRQDPGQGLRLIYYSQIVNDFQKGDIAEGYSVSREKKESFPLTVTSAQKNPTAFYLCASTGTLDLITGELFFGEGSRLTVL.

This clonotype was seen a handful of times. DNA for the CDR3: TGTGCCAGCAGCGCCCGCAGGGGGCTAAGGACAGATACGCAGTATTTT. Protein product: CASSARRGLRTDTQYF. The chain joins TRBV11-2 to TRBJ2-3, with 8 bases matching TRBD1. V lost 5 bases to trimming and J lost 3 bases; unmatched junction nucleotides: 10. Germline values: CDR1 SGHAT, CDR2 FQNNGV. The CDR3 is 16 residues long.

The chain recombines TRBV30 with TRBJ2-3; the D is unclear. The CDR3 has 14 amino acids. Per germline, CDR1 GTSNPN and CDR2 SVGIG (reference sequence). Trimming removed 3 bases from V and 1 base from J, with 11 bases in between. The CDR3 sequence is CAWRADVGTDTQYF. The DNA for the CDR3 is TGTGCCTGGAGAGCAGATGTCGGCACAGATACGCAGTATTTT.

The chain joins TRBV28 to TRBJ1-1, with 9 nucleotides matching TRBD1. The CDR3 consists of 19 residues. V gave up 4 bases and J gave up 5 bases; unmatched junction bases: 20. The germline CDR1 and CDR2 sequences are MDHEN and SYDVKM. The CDR3, as DNA: TGTGCCAGCAGTTACACCGGGACAGGGAGAGGGAGGCCTTGGACTGAAGCTTTCTTT. As protein: CASSYTGTGRGRPWTEAFF.

The sample holds a few counts of this clonotype. The chain links TRBV29-1 to TRBJ1-1, with TRBD1 matching 7 bases. Trimming removed 0 bases from V and 11 bases from J; junction bases left unmatched: 15. Germline-derived CDR1 and CDR2 are SQVTM and ANQGSEA. The CDR3 runs 15 residues. This CDR3 is CSVEDGQVKTGVAFF. CDR3 nucleotide sequence: TGCAGCGTTGAAGATGGACAGGTCAAAACTGGGGTGGCTTTCTTT.

This clonotype was recorded a few times. The genes are TRBV6-2 or TRBV6-3 and TRBJ2-1; maybe TRBD2 (5 bases). Germline V gene sequence: CDR1 MNHEY, CDR2 SVGEGT. CDR3 length: 14 amino acids. V dropped 0 bases and J dropped 7 bases, with 10 bases sitting between them. CDR3 sequence reads: CASSYSRTANEQFF. CDR3 DNA sequence: TGTGCCAGCAGTTACTCGAGGACTGCGAATGAGCAGTTCTTC.

This clonotype came up many times. The genes are TRBV20-1 and TRBJ2-1, with 8 bases fitting TRBD2. Germline V gives CDR1 DFQATT, CDR2 SNEGSKA (reference sequence). This CDR3 has 16 amino acids. Trimming took 0 bases from V and 4 from J; bases not matched to a gene: 8. The CDR3: CSARDIAGLTYNEQFF. In nucleotides, the CDR3 is TGCAGTGCTAGAGATATAGCGGGACTGACTTACAATGAGCAGTTCTTC.

The J gene is TRBJ1-5, the V gene TRBV19; D possibly corresponds to TRBD1 (6 bases). The CDR3 consists of 14 residues. From germline, CDR1 is LNHDA and CDR2 SQIVND (reference sequence). V lost 8 bases to trimming and J lost 4 bases, with 15 bases between them. CDR3 sequence reads: CASGGGAGNQPQHF. CDR3 sequence (DNA): TGTGCCAGTGGTGGGGGCGCGGGGAATCAGCCCCAGCATTTT. Drawing the rest from reference TRBV19 and TRBJ1-5, the complete variable domain is DGGITQSPKYLFRKEGQNVTLSCEQNLNHDAMYWYRQDPGQGLRLIYYSQIVNDFQKGDIAEGYSVSREKKESFPLTVTSAQKNPTAFYLCASGGGAGNQPQHFGDGTRLSIL.

There are many counts of this clonotype. The CDR3 sequence: CASSFGHGYTF. The CDR3 DNA is TGTGCCAGCAGTTTTGGTCATGGCTACACCTTC. The chain links TRBV28 to TRBJ1-2; no definite D call. CDR1 and CDR2 from the germline V gene are MDHEN and SYDVKM. The germline V and J ends were trimmed by 3 bases and 6 bases, with 5 bases remaining between them. The CDR3 runs to 11 residues.

This clonotype was seen ten or more times. The rearrangement links TRBV9 to TRBJ2-3; TRBD2 aligns across 7 bases. The CDR3 totals 18 residues. The J segment lost 6 bases and the V segment lost 5 bases, leaving 21 bases of the junction unmatched. Germline V gene sequence: CDR1 SGDLS, CDR2 YYNGEE. CDR3 sequence (DNA): TGTGCCAGCAGACCGTCTGACCGGGACTACAACCGCCCTGATACGCAGTATTTT. Its protein is CASRPSDRDYNRPDTQYF.

This clonotype was counted a few times. This chain links TRBV20-1 with TRBJ1-3, with D hard to call. The CDR3 covers 14 residues. The V and J ends lost 4 bases and 0 bases respectively, with 10 bases between them. The germline gives CDR1 DFQATT, CDR2 SNEGSKA (reference sequence). CDR3 residues: CSAKEGRSGNTIYF. The CDR3 DNA reads TGCAGTGCTAAAGAGGGTCGCTCTGGAAACACCATATATTTT.

This clonotype was seen more than once but under ten times. V usage is TRBV11-3 and J usage is TRBJ2-7, with D maybe TRBD1 (5 bases). The CDR3 extends over 13 amino acids. Trimming shortened V by 0 bases and J by 6 bases, and 9 bases separated the two germline ends. Germline values: CDR1 SGHNT, CDR2 YENEEA. The CDR3 sequence: CASSLEQGTEQYF. In DNA form, the CDR3 reads TGTGCCAGCAGCTTAGAGCAGGGTACCGAGCAGTACTTC.

The chain has TRBV28 and TRBJ2-4; TRBD2 might be the D (5 bases). The CDR3 contains 16 residues. Germline CDR1 MDHEN, CDR2 SYDVKM. V dropped 7 bases and J dropped 3 bases, with 19 bases sitting between them. The CDR3 loop reads CASKKVATDDKNIQYF. Here the CDR3 DNA reads TGTGCCAGCAAAAAAGTAGCGACGGATGACAAAAACATTCAGTACTTC.

This clonotype has more than one count but fewer than ten. V usage is TRBV9 and J usage is TRBJ2-7; D not resolved. Germline assignment: CDR1 SGDLS and CDR2 YYNGEE. The CDR3 covers 13 residues. The V end lost 2 bases, the J end lost 0 bases, and 6 bases lay between the germline ends. The CDR3 DNA is TGTGCCAGCAGCGTTGGTATCTCCTACGAGCAGTACTTC. This gives the protein CASSVGISYEQYF.

In its sample, this clonotype was seen a few times. The chain joins TRBV15 to TRBJ1-5; a weak D match, TRBD1 (5 bases). Per germline, CDR1 LNHNV and CDR2 YYDKDF (reference sequence). This CDR3 is built from 16 residues. V was shortened by 0 bases and J by 7 bases, with 16 bases between the two germline ends. CDR3 in amino acids: CATSRDSGSAMQPQHF. The CDR3 bases are TGTGCCACCAGCAGAGATTCAGGGTCTGCAATGCAGCCCCAGCATTTT.